Each of the 31 T cell receptor beta chains below was sequenced from the same sample in a study of response to subunit inactivated influenza vaccine. Each CDR3 protein is one row after TCRdb ran MiXCR on the RT-PCR reads. The data show about 170,000 distinct CDR3 sequences, about 12% seen once. The same sample was also used in a study of T cells expressing NK-cell markers. From that report: TCR beta cDNA was generated via 5'RACE template switching incorporating UMIs.

The specimen comprised CD8+ T cells sorted from PBMCs, sampled roughly 12 days after vaccination. The receptors stem from a man aged 50 to 59 who received an inactivated influenza vaccine.

This clonotype was counted between two and nine times. V usage is TRBV29-1 and J usage is TRBJ2-1, with TRBD2 matching over 7 bases. The trim removed 4 bases at V and 13 bases at J, leaving 10 bases unmatched. This CDR3 is 12 amino acids long. Germline assignment: CDR1 SQVTM and CDR2 ANQGSEA. In DNA form, the CDR3 reads TGCAGCGTTGTGCTAGGAAGCGGGGCCCAGTTCTTC. Translated, it gives CSVVLGSGAQFF.

This clonotype was observed at least ten times. This chain connects TRBV6-5 to TRBJ1-4; TRBD1 is a possible D gene (5 bases). This CDR3 comprises 12 residues. The V gene lost 8 bases and the J gene lost 7 bases, with 11 bases spanning the gap. Per germline, CDR1 MNHEY and CDR2 SVGAGI. The CDR3 loop reads CASGGGPEKLFF. The CDR3 DNA reads TGTGCCAGCGGGGGGGGACCTGAAAAACTGTTTTTT.

This chain connects TRBV6-1 to TRBJ2-2; maybe TRBD1 (5 bases). The V end was cut by 5 bases, the J end by 5 bases, with 15 bases between. The germline V gene has CDR1 MNHNS and CDR2 SASEGT. The CDR3 extends over 15 amino acids. Here the CDR3 DNA reads TGTGCCAGCAGTCCAGGGTGGAGTTGGACCGGGGAGCTGTTTTTT. Its translation: CASSPGWSWTGELFF.

The table lists this clonotype with many counts. The gene calls are TRBV6-1 and TRBJ1-1; 7 bases are shared with TRBD1. CDR1 and CDR2 (germline): MNHNS, SASEGT. CDR3 size: 14 residues. Unmatched junction bases numbered 8, after V lost 8 bases and J lost 2 bases. The CDR3 protein is CASARDSYNTEAFF. In nucleotides, the CDR3 is TGTGCCAGCGCGAGGGACAGCTACAACACTGAAGCTTTCTTT.

V gene TRBV2 combines with J gene TRBJ1-1, with 9 nucleotides matching TRBD1. Germline V gives CDR1 SNHLY, CDR2 FYNNEI. The CDR3 extends over 18 amino acids. V was pared by 7 bases and J by 0 bases, with 15 bases of the junction left unmatched. The CDR3 coding sequence is TGTGCCAGCATTAACCGGGACAGGGCCCATCCTATGAACACTGAAGCTTTCTTT. This sequence encodes CASINRDRAHPMNTEAFF. Using reference TRBV2 and TRBJ1-1 for the parts outside the CDR3, the full variable domain is EPEVTQTPSHQVTQMGQEVILRCVPISNHLYFYWYRQILGQKVEFLVSFYNNEISEKSEIFDDQFSVERPDGSNFTLKIRSTKLEDSAMYFCASINRDRAHPMNTEAFFGQGTRLTVV.

This clonotype was observed a few times. The CDR3 DNA sequence: TGTGCCAGCAGACCCGGGATTTACTCCTACAATGAGCAGTTCTTC. Its translation is CASRPGIYSYNEQFF. The chain combines TRBV6-2 or TRBV6-3 with TRBJ2-1; TRBD2 might be the D (5 bases). The germline V gene encodes CDR1 MNHEY and CDR2 SVGEGT. This CDR3 region has 15 residues. The ends were cut back, 6 bases at V and 0 bases at J, with 12 bases in the middle.

There are many counts of this clonotype. The chain links TRBV12-3 or TRBV12-4 to TRBJ2-7, with a tentative D call TRBD2 (5 bases). Trimming shortened V by 7 bases and J by 3 bases, and 13 bases separated the two germline ends. The CDR3 runs 13 residues. The CDR3, as DNA: TGTGCCAGCACAGAGACGGGATACTACGAGCAGTACTTC. Translated: CASTETGYYEQYF.

The rearrangement uses TRBV7-8 and TRBJ1-2; TRBD1 might be the D (5 bases). This CDR3 is 15 amino acids long. CDR1 SGHVS and CDR2 FQNEAQ come from the germline V gene. The V end lost 0 bases, the J end lost 8 bases, and 16 bases lay between the germline ends. This CDR3 reads CASSLALEGRGGYTF. CDR3 in DNA: TGTGCCAGCAGCTTAGCGCTAGAGGGTCGGGGGGGCTACACCTTC.

This clonotype was found many times. The chain carries TRBV4-2 and TRBJ2-7, with 12 bases fitting TRBD2. Trimming took 5 bases from V and 1 from J; bases not matched to a gene: 3. Germline V gene sequence: CDR1 LGHNA, CDR2 YNFKEQ. The CDR3 runs to 15 residues. The CDR3 protein is CASSEGTSGSYEQYF. The CDR3 DNA reads as TGTGCCAGCAGCGAAGGGACTAGCGGGTCCTACGAGCAGTACTTC.

This sequence joins TRBV5-6 and TRBJ2-1; D might be TRBD1 or TRBD2, each matching 5 bases. V shed 4 bases and J shed 4 bases, with 15 bases lying between them. The germline V gene has CDR1 SGHDT and CDR2 YYEEEE. CDR3 length: 15 residues. The CDR3 loop is CASSPGAWQYNEQFF. The CDR3 bases are TGTGCCAGCAGCCCCGGGGCCTGGCAGTACAATGAGCAGTTCTTC.

This sequence joins TRBV7-9 and TRBJ2-6; weak D call: TRBD1 (6 bases). Trimming took off 6 bases at V and 0 bases at J, with 12 bases between the two ends. The CDR3 covers 16 residues. Germline values: CDR1 SEHNR, CDR2 FQNEAQ (reference sequence). CDR3 loop: CASSYTGSSGANVLTF. In DNA, the CDR3 is TGTGCCAGCAGTTACACAGGGAGCTCTGGGGCCAACGTCCTGACTTTC.

This sequence joins TRBV4-3 and TRBJ1-5, with a weak D call TRBD1 (5 bases). V was clipped by 3 bases and J by 0 bases, with 9 bases between them. The CDR3 runs to 15 residues. Germline CDR1 LGHNA, CDR2 YSLEER. CDR3 in DNA: TGCGCCAGCAGCCAGGGGACTGGTAGCAATCAGCCCCAGCATTTT. Its protein product is CASSQGTGSNQPQHF.

Ten or more counts support this clonotype. This chain joins TRBV12-3 or TRBV12-4 and TRBJ2-3, with D possibly TRBD1 on 5 matching bases. The CDR3 has 12 amino acids. V was shortened by 8 bases and J by 7 bases, with 13 bases between the two germline ends. The CDR3 nucleotides read TGTGCCAGCCTAGGGGCTCCAAATACGCAGTATTTT. This sequence encodes CASLGAPNTQYF.

This chain links TRBV4-3 with TRBJ2-2; no definite D call. Germline V CDR1 and CDR2: LGHNA, YSLEER. The CDR3 runs 16 residues. V shed 1 base and J shed 0 bases, with 9 bases lying between them. CDR3 loop: CASSQVLGSNTGELFF. DNA of the CDR3: TGCGCCAGCAGCCAAGTATTAGGATCGAACACCGGGGAGCTGTTTTTT.

The rearrangement joins TRBV4-3 to TRBJ2-1; perhaps D is TRBD1 or TRBD2 (6 bases each). Trimming shortened V by 0 bases and J by 0 bases, and 21 bases separated the two germline ends. Germline CDR1 reads LGHNA; CDR2 reads YSLEER. This CDR3 has 20 amino acids. CDR3 region: CASSQEPPRGPESSYNEQFF. DNA of the CDR3: TGCGCCAGCAGCCAAGAGCCCCCCCGGGGGCCCGAGAGCTCCTACAATGAGCAGTTCTTC.

The V gene is TRBV4-1, the J gene TRBJ2-6; 8 bases are a match to TRBD1. Germline CDR1 MGHRA, CDR2 YSYEKL. The CDR3 runs 19 residues. Losses at the gene ends were 2 bases for V and 2 bases for J; bases not matched to a gene: 11. The CDR3 nucleotides are TGCGCCAGCAGCCAACTTCCCTGGGCAGGGGGCCCTGGGGCCAACGTCCTGACTTTC. Translation: CASSQLPWAGGPGANVLTF.

This clonotype was seen repeatedly, ten times or more. The V and J genes are TRBV5-1 and TRBJ2-1; D is undetermined. The CDR3 is 15 amino acids. Trimming removed 0 bases from V and 1 base from J, with 8 bases in between. CDR1 and CDR2 from the germline V gene are SGHRS and YFSETQ. Here the CDR3 DNA reads TGCGCCAGCAGCTTGGCGGGTGTGTCCTACAATGAGCAGTTCTTC. This encodes CASSLAGVSYNEQFF.

This clonotype was seen only a few times. This sequence joins TRBV20-1 and TRBJ1-4, with D perhaps matching TRBD1 (5 bases). CDR1 is DFQATT and CDR2 is SNEGSKA in the germline V gene (reference sequence). Trimming took 0 bases from V and 11 from J, leaving 16 bases between them. CDR3 length equals 14 residues. The CDR3, as DNA: TGCAGTGCTAGAGATCTAGGGGAACTAGGGAAACTGTTTTTT. It yields the protein CSARDLGELGKLFF.

The genes are TRBV9 and TRBJ2-2, with a tentative D call TRBD1 (6 bases). The V end was cut by 4 bases, the J end by 4 bases, with 14 bases between. The CDR3 totals 15 residues. CDR1 and CDR2 from the germline V gene are SGDLS and YYNGEE. CDR3 coding DNA: TGTGCCAGCAGCCCAAGTACAGGGAGCACCGGGGAGCTGTTTTTT. Translation gives CASSPSTGSTGELFF.

This sequence joins TRBV24-1 and TRBJ2-7; unclear D gene. The CDR3 covers 16 residues. Germline loops: CDR1 KGHDR, CDR2 SFDVKD. With 4 bases removed from V and 3 bases from J, the gap between germline ends came to 18 bases. The CDR3 sequence is CATSEWVPCYGYEQYF. The CDR3 DNA reads TGTGCCACCAGTGAATGGGTCCCTTGCTACGGCTACGAGCAGTACTTC.

The table lists this clonotype with a few counts. This chain connects TRBV5-6 to TRBJ1-2, with TRBD1 identical over 8 bases. This CDR3 spans 13 amino acids. CDR1 is SGHDT and CDR2 is YYEEEE in the germline V gene. V lost 2 bases to trimming and J lost 7 bases; unmatched junction nucleotides: 4. CDR3 protein: CASSFQGAGGYTF. The CDR3 region has the DNA TGTGCCAGCAGCTTCCAGGGGGCAGGTGGCTACACCTTC.

The sample holds many counts of this clonotype. This rearrangement joins TRBV12-3 or TRBV12-4 to TRBJ2-2; unclear D gene. The V end was cut by 5 bases, the J end by 2 bases, with 9 bases between. The CDR3 consists of 14 residues. Here the CDR3 DNA reads TGTGCCAGCAGTCCCAACGTCAACACCGGGGAGCTGTTTTTT. This gives the protein CASSPNVNTGELFF.

This clonotype was observed many times. This chain connects TRBV28 to TRBJ2-1, with 8 bases aligning to TRBD1. The germline V gene encodes CDR1 MDHEN and CDR2 SYDVKM. The V segment lost 2 bases and the J segment 2 bases; nucleotides outside the gene matches: 5. The CDR3 totals 16 residues. The CDR3 DNA is TGTGCCAGCAGTTTAGTGTTACAGGGGGCCTACAATGAGCAGTTCTTC. Translated, it gives CASSLVLQGAYNEQFF.

V and J are TRBV21-1 and TRBJ2-2; TRBD1 is taken as the D call from the table, unchecked against the DNA. TRBV21-1 counts as a pseudogene. CDR3 length: 17 residues. The CDR3 nucleotides are TGTGCCAGCAGCAATGCCGGGACAGAAGATAACACCGGGGAGCTGTTTTTT. Its translation is CASSNAGTEDNTGELFF.

This clonotype was observed a few times. This rearrangement joins TRBV29-1 to TRBJ1-1, with a weak D call TRBD1 (5 bases). The CDR3 is made up of 13 amino acids. V gave up 3 bases and J gave up 1 base, with 9 bases separating them. CDR1 and CDR2 from the germline V gene are SQVTM and ANQGSEA. The CDR3 DNA reads TGCAGCGTTGACCTCGGGGGGAACACTGAAGCTTTCTTT. Protein: CSVDLGGNTEAFF.

This clonotype showed up just a few times. The rearrangement uses TRBV27 and TRBJ2-1, with no clear D. V lost 4 bases and J lost 4, with 14 bases in between. The CDR3 loop spans 15 amino acids. CDR1 and CDR2 from the germline V gene are MNHEY and SMNVEV (reference sequence). This CDR3 reads CASSWWAAPYNEQFF. In DNA, the CDR3 is TGTGCCAGCAGTTGGTGGGCGGCCCCTTACAATGAGCAGTTCTTC.

J is TRBJ2-1 and V is TRBV4-3; D is ambiguous. The CDR3 length is 15 residues. Germline V gene data show CDR1 as LGHNA and CDR2 as YSLEER. With 0 bases removed from V and 0 bases from J, the gap between germline ends came to 6 bases. The CDR3 reads CASSQDWDSYNEQFF. For the CDR3, the DNA is TGCGCCAGCAGCCAAGACTGGGACTCCTACAATGAGCAGTTCTTC.

This clonotype has a count of ten or more. The rearrangement links TRBV20-1 to TRBJ2-1; 7 bases fit TRBD2. The CDR3 loop spans 14 amino acids. Germline V gene sequence: CDR1 DFQATT, CDR2 SNEGSKA (reference sequence). The V gene end was trimmed by 5 bases and the J gene end by 0 bases; junction bases not matched to a gene: 4. CDR3 bases: TGCAGTGCTCCGACTAGCCACTCCTACAATGAGCAGTTCTTC. Translating gives CSAPTSHSYNEQFF.

The table lists this clonotype with a few counts. This chain uses TRBV7-6 with TRBJ1-1, with D uncertain. The CDR3 spans 17 residues. Germline CDR1 and CDR2: SGHVS and FNYEAQ. V gave up 1 base and J gave up 0 bases, with 15 bases separating them. The CDR3 nucleotides read TGTGCCAGCAGCTTAGAGTCCAGGTCTTACATGAACACTGAAGCTTTCTTT. The encoded protein is CASSLESRSYMNTEAFF.

The chain combines TRBV4-3 with TRBJ1-1; D unresolved. Trimming took 4 bases from V and 1 from J, leaving 13 bases between them. Germline CDR1 reads LGHNA; CDR2 reads YSLEER. The CDR3 has 15 amino acids. CDR3 in amino acids: CASSPYSRGNTEAFF. In DNA, the CDR3 is TGCGCCAGCAGCCCATACAGTCGGGGGAACACTGAAGCTTTCTTT.

The table lists this clonotype with a few counts. The chain links TRBV5-1 to TRBJ2-3; 9 bases map to TRBD1. This CDR3 is 14 amino acids long. CDR1 SGHRS and CDR2 YFSETQ come from the germline V gene. Germline trimming cut 5 bases from V and 4 bases from J; bases unmatched to any gene: 5. CDR3 DNA: TGCGCCAGCAGTAGGACAGGGGATTCAGATACGCAGTATTTT. Translated, it gives CASSRTGDSDTQYF.